The present T cell receptor beta chain was sequenced within a study of blood T cells in healthy people across ages. About the research overall: T cells yielded about one barcoded beta molecule per two cells through template switching. Regarding the study as a whole: Unsorted PBMC material precluded a definitive naive versus antigen-experienced comparison.

For every donor, a draw yielded roughly 9.3 milliliters of peripheral blood. A second PCR, run for roughly 6 to 11 cycles, used a sample-barcoded 5' primer plus a J-beta primer mix. TCRdb used MiXCR to reprocess the 5' RACE reads, holding one entry per CDR3 protein. The sample yields under 800,000 distinct CDR3 sequences, around 40% seen once. Notes on this clonotype: The antigen is not known.

The sample consisted of blood. This sequence originates from a woman aged 55-70 years in good health.

The CDR3 coding sequence is TGTGCTAGTGGTCCCGGGACAGTTATTACCTACAATGAGCAGTTCTTC. Its protein product is CASGPGTVITYNEQFF. This chain uses TRBV12-5 with TRBJ2-1, with 7 bases that match TRBD1. This CDR3 has 16 amino acids. Germline V gene lookup returns CDR1 LGHNT and CDR2 FRNRAP. Trimming at V came to 5 bases and at J to 2 bases, leaving 9 bases not matched to a gene. Based on the CDR3 plus reference TRBV12-5 and TRBJ2-1, the full variable domain is DARVTQTPRHKVTEMGQEVTMRCQPILGHNTVFWYRQTMMQGLELLAYFRNRAPLDDSGMPKDRFSAEMPDATLATLKIQPSEPRDSAVYFCASGPGTVITYNEQFFGPGTRLTVL.